These 8 T cell receptor beta chains came from one sample sequenced in a study of T-cell memory formation after mild COVID-19. TCRdb re-derived calls from the 5' RACE reads in MiXCR, one entry per CDR3 protein. Of some 130,000 distinct CDR3 sequences listed, more than 15% were seen once; the top ten hold 11% to 15%. Material: PBMCs or a T cell subset sorted from them (not recorded which). Receptors originate from an adult woman who had mild COVID-19 (a few samples of this study predate the infection). Cell type and time point are not known.

This clonotype was seen only a few times. The chain employs TRBV5-1 and TRBJ2-2; D not certain. V was cut by 0 bases and J by 4 bases, with 10 bases left in between. The CDR3 has 15 amino acids. Germline-derived CDR1 and CDR2 are SGHRS and YFSETQ. The CDR3 reads CASSLERVTTGELFF. CDR3 DNA: TGCGCCAGCAGCTTGGAAAGGGTGACCACCGGGGAGCTGTTTTTT.

This clonotype was picked up a small number of times. This chain connects TRBV19 to TRBJ1-2, with TRBD1 matching 7 bases. Germline V gives CDR1 LNHDA, CDR2 SQIVND (reference sequence). J was trimmed by 4 bases and V by 1 base; bases with no gene match: 15. This CDR3 region has 18 residues. CDR3 in amino acids: CASSIGRQGRITTYGYTF. The CDR3 DNA reads TGTGCCAGTAGTATAGGCAGACAGGGTAGAATCACAACCTATGGCTACACCTTC. Using reference TRBV19 and TRBJ1-2 for the parts outside the CDR3, the full variable domain is DGGITQSPKYLFRKEGQNVTLSCEQNLNHDAMYWYRQDPGQGLRLIYYSQIVNDFQKGDIAEGYSVSREKKESFPLTVTSAQKNPTAFYLCASSIGRQGRITTYGYTFGSGTRLTVV.

This clonotype was seen a handful of times. The chain links TRBV7-3 to TRBJ2-7, with D possibly TRBD1 on 6 matching bases. The CDR3 runs to 14 residues. Looked up from germline, CDR1 is SGHTA and CDR2 is FQGTGA. V gave up 2 bases and J gave up 0 bases, with 8 bases separating them. The CDR3: CASSLHRDSYEQYF. In nucleotides, the CDR3 is TGTGCCAGCAGCTTACACAGGGACTCCTACGAGCAGTACTTC.

This clonotype was counted only a few times. One end of the junction fails to match germline, which may point to a read error. The chain recombines TRBV29-1 with TRBJ2-5; TRBD1 is a possible D gene (6 bases). The CDR3 covers 14 residues. Germline V gives CDR1 SQVTM, CDR2 ANQGSEA. CDR3 nucleotide sequence: TGCAGCGTGGAAGGGGGACGCGGCAAAGAGACCCAGTACTTC. Translating gives CSVEGGRGKETQYF.

In this sample, this clonotype turned up a few times. This sequence joins TRBV12-3 or TRBV12-4 and TRBJ1-2; unclear D gene. CDR3 length: 12 amino acids. Trimming pared 4 bases from V and 13 bases from J, leaving 16 bases between. CDR3 in DNA: TGTGCCAGCAGTTCTGGACGGTCCTCTTGCACCTTC. Protein sequence: CASSSGRSSCTF.

V gene TRBV27 combines with J gene TRBJ2-3; D might be TRBD1 (5 bases). CDR1 MNHEY and CDR2 SMNVEV come from the germline V gene (reference sequence). The V end lost 2 bases, the J end lost 2 bases, and 11 bases lay between the germline ends. This CDR3 has 15 amino acids. The CDR3 loop reads CASSLQGTSTDTQYF. The CDR3 DNA reads TGTGCCAGCAGTTTACAGGGCACGTCCACAGATACGCAGTATTTT.

This clonotype was seen a handful of times. The genes are TRBV29-1 and TRBJ2-5; 8 positions match TRBD2. V lost 4 bases and J lost 5; bases outside the gene matches: 3. Germline CDR1 reads SQVTM; CDR2 reads ANQGSEA. This CDR3 spans 12 amino acids. The CDR3 loop reads CSVVGGGETQYF. The CDR3 DNA reads as TGCAGCGTTGTTGGCGGGGGGGAGACCCAGTACTTC.

The table lists this clonotype with a few counts. The chain is built from TRBV2 and TRBJ1-1, with a tentative D call TRBD1 (5 bases). Trimming took 5 bases from V and 4 from J, leaving 14 bases between them. The CDR3 loop spans 14 amino acids. Germline lookup yields CDR1 SNHLY and CDR2 FYNNEI. Here the CDR3 DNA reads TGTGCCAGCAGTCGGGACCTCTTGGGCACTGAAGCTTTCTTT. Protein product: CASSRDLLGTEAFF.